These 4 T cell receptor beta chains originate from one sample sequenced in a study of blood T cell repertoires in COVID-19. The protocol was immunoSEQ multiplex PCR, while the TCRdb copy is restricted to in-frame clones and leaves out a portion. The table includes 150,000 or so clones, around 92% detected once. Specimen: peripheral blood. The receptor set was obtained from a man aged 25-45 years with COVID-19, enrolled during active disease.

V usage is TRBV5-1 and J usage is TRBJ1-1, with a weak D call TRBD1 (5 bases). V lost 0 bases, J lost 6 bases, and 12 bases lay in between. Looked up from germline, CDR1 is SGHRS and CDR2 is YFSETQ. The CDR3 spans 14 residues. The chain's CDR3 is CASSLAQGGAEAFF. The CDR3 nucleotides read TGCGCCAGCAGCTTGGCCCAGGGTGGTGCTGAAGCTTTCTTT.

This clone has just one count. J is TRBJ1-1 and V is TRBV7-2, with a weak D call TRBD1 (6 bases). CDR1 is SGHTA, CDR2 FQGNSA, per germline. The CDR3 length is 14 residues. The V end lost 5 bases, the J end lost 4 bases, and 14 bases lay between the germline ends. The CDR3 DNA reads TGTGCCAGCAGCCCGAACAGGGTACCCACTGAAGCTTTCTTT. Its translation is CASSPNRVPTEAFF. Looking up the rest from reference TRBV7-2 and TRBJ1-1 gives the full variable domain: GAGVSQSPSNKVTEKGKDVELRCDPISGHTALYWYRQSLGQGLEFLIYFQGNSAPDKSGLPSDRFSAERTGGSVSTLTIQRTQQEDSAVYLCASSPNRVPTEAFFGQGTRLTVV.

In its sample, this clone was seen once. The CDR3 loop reads CASSPTGTGSRQYF. The CDR3 DNA sequence: TGTGCCAGCAGCCCGACCGGGACAGGGTCGCGCCAGTACTTC. The chain has TRBV11-3 and TRBJ2-5; 9 nucleotides line up with TRBD1. The CDR3 has 14 amino acids. Losses at the gene ends were 5 bases for V and 10 bases for J; bases not matched to a gene: 11. Germline CDR1 and CDR2: SGHNT and YENEEA.

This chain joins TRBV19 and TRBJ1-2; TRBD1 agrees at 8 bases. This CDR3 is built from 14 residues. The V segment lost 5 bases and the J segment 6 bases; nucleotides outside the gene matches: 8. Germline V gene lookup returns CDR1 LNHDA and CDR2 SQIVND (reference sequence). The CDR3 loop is CASSPLTGVDGYTF. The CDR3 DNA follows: TGTGCCAGTAGTCCACTGACAGGGGTGGATGGCTACACCTTC.